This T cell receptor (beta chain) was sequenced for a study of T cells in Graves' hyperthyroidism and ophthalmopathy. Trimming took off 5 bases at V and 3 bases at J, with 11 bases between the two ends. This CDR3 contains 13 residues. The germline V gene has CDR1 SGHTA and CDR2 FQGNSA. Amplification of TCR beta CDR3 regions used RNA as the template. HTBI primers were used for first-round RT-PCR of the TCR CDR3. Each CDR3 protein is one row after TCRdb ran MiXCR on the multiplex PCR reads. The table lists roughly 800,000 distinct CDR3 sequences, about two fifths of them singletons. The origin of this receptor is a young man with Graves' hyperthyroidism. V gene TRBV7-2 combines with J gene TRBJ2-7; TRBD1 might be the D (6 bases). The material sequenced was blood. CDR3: CASSQDSYYEQYF. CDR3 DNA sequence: TGTGCCAGCAGCCAGGACAGTTACTACGAGCAGTACTTC.